These 32 T cell receptor beta chains share one sample of origin, sequenced in a study of blood T cell repertoires in COVID-19. Profiled with immunoSEQ multiplex PCR; TCRdb holds only in-frame clones, not every one. There are roughly 400,000 clones in the sample; roughly nine tenths occur only once, and 1.7% lies in the top ten. The sequenced sample consisted of PBMCs or T cells enriched from blood (not recorded which). The receptors were gathered from a woman younger than 45 who had recovered from COVID-19.

V gene TRBV19 combines with J gene TRBJ2-1, with D unresolved. The germline V gene has CDR1 LNHDA and CDR2 SQIVND (reference sequence). V lost 3 bases, J lost 3 bases, and 6 bases lay in between. The CDR3 is made up of 13 amino acids. The DNA for the CDR3 is TGTGCCAGTAGTATTCGGAGCTACAATGAGCAGTTCTTC. Its translation: CASSIRSYNEQFF.

The V and J genes are TRBV11-3 and TRBJ2-2; D is unresolved. The CDR3 has 15 residues. Trimming stripped 5 bases from V and 2 bases from J, with 12 bases between. Germline values: CDR1 SGHNT, CDR2 YENEEA. The CDR3 sequence is CASSTGSLNTGELFF. The CDR3 DNA sequence: TGTGCCAGCAGCACCGGGTCCCTCAACACCGGGGAGCTGTTTTTT. The entire variable domain, with the rest obtained from reference TRBV11-3 and TRBJ2-2, is as follows: EAGVVQSPRYKIIEKKQPVAFWCNPISGHNTLYWYLQNLGQGPELLIRYENEEAVDDSQLPKDRFSAERLKGVDSTLKIQPAELGDSAVYLCASSTGSLNTGELFFGEGSRLTVL.

V and J are TRBV10-3 and TRBJ1-1; D perhaps matches TRBD1 (6 bases). The CDR3 loop spans 13 amino acids. Deletions cut 6 bases from V and 8 bases from J, with 16 bases between. Looked up from germline, CDR1 is ENHRY and CDR2 is SYGVKD. The DNA for the CDR3 is TGTGCCATCAGGCGGCAGGGGCAAGAGGAAGCTTTCTTT. Encoded protein: CAIRRQGQEEAFF.

The V gene is TRBV9, the J gene TRBJ1-3; TRBD1 aligns across 7 bases. The germline CDR1 and CDR2 sequences are SGDLS and YYNGEE. This CDR3 region has 17 residues. J gave up 0 bases and V 3 bases, and 9 bases lay outside the gene matches. For the CDR3, the DNA is TGTGCCAGCAGCGCGGGACAGCGTTTAACCTCTGGAAACACCATATATTTT. Amino acid sequence: CASSAGQRLTSGNTIYF.

This chain uses TRBV27 with TRBJ2-7; 7 nucleotides align to TRBD2. The CDR3 has 16 amino acids. The junction had 10 bases not matched to a gene; V was cut back by 2 bases and J by 3 bases. CDR1 is MNHEY, CDR2 SMNVEV, per germline (reference sequence). This CDR3 is CASSLIGLDADYEQYF. CDR3 sequence (DNA): TGTGCCAGCAGTTTAATCGGACTAGATGCGGACTACGAGCAGTACTTC.

The genes are TRBV28 and TRBJ1-5; D gene ambiguous. V gave up 4 bases and J gave up 2 bases, with 3 bases separating them. This CDR3 contains 12 residues. CDR1 is MDHEN and CDR2 is SYDVKM in the germline V gene. The CDR3 sequence is CASSSGNQPQHF. The CDR3 nucleotides read TGTGCCAGCAGTTCGGGCAATCAGCCCCAGCATTTT.

As regards this clone: This sample includes further DNA sequences coding for the same CDR3. The rearrangement joins TRBV19 to TRBJ1-1; D not resolved. V was shortened by 3 bases and J by 4 bases, with 12 bases between the two germline ends. Germline V gene sequence: CDR1 LNHDA, CDR2 SQIVND (reference sequence). The CDR3 runs to 14 residues. The CDR3 spells CASSMGPLGTEAFF. CDR3 DNA sequence: TGTGCCAGTAGTATGGGCCCCTTAGGCACTGAAGCTTTCTTT.

This clone has a handful of counts. The chain couples TRBV7-6 to TRBJ2-2; no firm D call. From germline, CDR1 is SGHVS and CDR2 FNYEAQ. V was pared by 1 base and J by 0 bases, with 6 bases between. This CDR3 contains 15 residues. The CDR3 protein is CASSLGAANTGELFF. Written as DNA, the CDR3 is TGTGCCAGCAGCTTAGGGGCAGCGAACACCGGGGAGCTGTTTTTT.

As to this clone: Other DNA sequences in the same sample also yield this CDR3. V gene TRBV30 combines with J gene TRBJ1-5; tentative D call: TRBD1 (6 bases). The germline V gene has CDR1 GTSNPN and CDR2 SVGIG (reference sequence). The CDR3 loop spans 13 amino acids. Deletions cut 0 bases from V and 4 bases from J, with 7 bases between. Written as DNA, the CDR3 is TGTGCCTGGAGTGTAGGGGGTAATCAGCCCCAGCATTTT. Translation: CAWSVGGNQPQHF.

The J gene is TRBJ1-4, the V gene TRBV7-9, with D unresolved. The CDR3 sequence is 15 residues long. CDR1 is SEHNR, CDR2 FQNEAQ, per germline (reference sequence). The V gene lost 5 bases and the J gene lost 3 bases, with 13 bases spanning the gap. The CDR3 region is CASSPSGAANEKLFF. The CDR3 DNA sequence: TGTGCCAGCAGCCCTTCGGGTGCGGCTAATGAAAAACTGTTTTTT.

This clone is a singleton in its sample. The V gene is TRBV6-5, the J gene TRBJ2-7; D is undetermined. Trimming removed 3 bases at V and 4 bases at J, with 7 bases between. CDR1 is MNHEY, CDR2 SVGAGI, per germline. This CDR3 is 12 amino acids long. The CDR3: CASSYRGYEQYF. The CDR3 DNA reads TGTGCCAGCAGTTATCGCGGTTACGAGCAGTACTTC.

This chain uses TRBV15 with TRBJ2-6; D possibly corresponds to TRBD2 (6 bases). CDR3 length equals 17 residues. Germline CDR1 is LNHNV and CDR2 is YYDKDF (reference sequence). Trimming took off 0 bases at V and 4 bases at J, with 13 bases between the two ends. CDR3 nucleotides: TGTGCCACCAGCAGAGATCAGGAGGGAACGGGGGCCAACGTCCTGACTTTC. Translating it yields CATSRDQEGTGANVLTF.

The V and J genes are TRBV10-2 and TRBJ1-1; tentative D call: TRBD1 (5 bases). Germline-derived CDR1 and CDR2 are WSHSY and SAAADI. V lost 2 bases and J 11 bases, leaving 15 bases between the germline ends. CDR3 length equals 13 residues. The CDR3 loop is CASSEPGLDGAFF. CDR3 DNA: TGCGCCAGCAGTGAGCCAGGGCTAGATGGGGCTTTCTTT.

The CDR3 coding sequence is TGTGCCAGCAGTCAAGACAGATTCAATCAGCCCCAGCATTTT. The encoded protein is CASSQDRFNQPQHF. The V call is TRBV6-2 or TRBV6-3, the J call TRBJ1-5, with D maybe TRBD1 (5 bases). V was cut by 5 bases and J by 3 bases, with 11 bases left in between. The CDR3 consists of 14 residues. From germline, CDR1 is MNHEY and CDR2 SVGEGT.

The rearrangement links TRBV7-9 to TRBJ2-7; the match to TRBD1 covers 9 bases. The CDR3 consists of 14 residues. The germline gives CDR1 SEHNR, CDR2 FQNEAQ (reference sequence). V lost 4 bases and J lost 7; bases outside the gene matches: 8. In DNA form, the CDR3 reads TGTGCCAGCAGCTCGACAGGGGGGTTGAGTGAGCAGTACTTC. It encodes CASSSTGGLSEQYF.

The J gene is TRBJ2-7, the V gene TRBV27; D remains ambiguous. This CDR3 has 13 amino acids. With 5 bases removed from V and 2 bases from J, the gap between germline ends came to 10 bases. Germline loops: CDR1 MNHEY, CDR2 SMNVEV (reference sequence). The CDR3 DNA is TGTGCCAGCAGTCCCCAAACTCCCTACGAGCAGTACTTC. Protein: CASSPQTPYEQYF.

To note about this clone: Other DNA sequences of this sample code for an identical CDR3. The chain has TRBV3-1 (or the pseudogene TRBV3-2) and TRBJ1-1; 8 positions agree with TRBD1. This CDR3 has 14 amino acids. Germline CDR1 reads LGHDT; CDR2 reads YNNKEL (reference sequence). J lost 5 bases, V lost 3 bases, and 5 bases had no gene match. CDR3 nucleotides: TGTGCCAGCAGCCAGCGGGACAGGCGTACTGAAGCTTTCTTT. Residues: CASSQRDRRTEAFF.

The chain carries TRBV5-1 and TRBJ2-5; the match to TRBD2 covers 16 bases. The V gene end was trimmed by 4 bases and the J gene end by 4 bases; junction bases not matched to a gene: 13. CDR3 size: 19 residues. CDR1 is SGHRS and CDR2 is YFSETQ in the germline V gene. DNA for the CDR3: TGCGCCAGCAGCATTTCCGGGACTAGCGGGGGGGCTTTAGGAGAGACCCAGTACTTC. Amino acids: CASSISGTSGGALGETQYF.

V and J are TRBV28 and TRBJ2-5; 13 bases match TRBD2. The germline CDR1 and CDR2 sequences are MDHEN and SYDVKM. CDR3 length: 17 residues. V was clipped by 5 bases and J by 4 bases; unmatched bases: 10. The CDR3 here is CASSPGLAGEVGETQYF. The CDR3 nucleotides are TGTGCCAGCAGTCCAGGACTAGCGGGAGAGGTAGGAGAGACCCAGTACTTC. The full variable domain, completed using reference TRBV28 and TRBJ2-5, is DVKVTQSSRYLVKRTGEKVFLECVQDMDHENMFWYRQDPGLGLRLIYFSYDVKMKEKGDIPEGYSVSREKKERFSLILESASTNQTSMYLCASSPGLAGEVGETQYFGPGTRLLVL.

V and J are TRBV7-3 and TRBJ1-2, with a tentative D call TRBD1 (5 bases). Germline-derived CDR1 and CDR2 are SGHTA and FQGTGA. V was cut by 5 bases and J by 5 bases, with 18 bases left in between. The CDR3 has 15 residues. As DNA, the CDR3 is TGTGCCAGCAGCCCCGGGGGGGGTGTTGAGTATGGCTACACCTTC. The encoded protein is CASSPGGGVEYGYTF.

This clone was seen more than once but under ten times. V and J are TRBV25-1 and TRBJ2-7; D unresolved. This CDR3 contains 14 residues. CDR1 and CDR2 from the germline V gene are MGHDK and SYGVNS. Trimming took off 3 bases at V and 0 bases at J, with 9 bases between the two ends. The CDR3 DNA sequence: TGTGCCAGCAGTGATTCTGCAGGCTCCTACGAGCAGTACTTC. This sequence encodes CASSDSAGSYEQYF.

This clone was found once. The rearrangement uses TRBV30 and TRBJ2-7; 8 bases are a match to TRBD1. There are 12 residues in the CDR3. V gave up 5 bases and J gave up 3 bases; unmatched junction bases: 3. Germline CDR1 is GTSNPN and CDR2 is SVGIG (reference sequence). CDR3 DNA sequence: TGTGCCTGGGGGGACAGGCGCTACGAGCAGTACTTC. Its translation: CAWGDRRYEQYF.

This clone showed up just once. The J gene is TRBJ2-5, the V gene TRBV7-2; 9 bases match TRBD1. Germline lookup yields CDR1 SGHTA and CDR2 FQGNSA. The length of the CDR3 is 11 residues. The V gene end was trimmed by 5 bases and the J gene end by 14 bases; junction bases not matched to a gene: 6. The CDR3 sequence: CASSARQGVYF. CDR3 nucleotide sequence: TGTGCCAGCAGCGCCCGACAGGGGGTTTACTTC.

The chain has TRBV19 and TRBJ1-5, with TRBD1 matching over 7 bases. The CDR3 runs 16 residues. V shed 5 bases and J 4 bases; nucleotides not matched to a gene: 11. Germline V gene lookup returns CDR1 LNHDA and CDR2 SQIVND (reference sequence). CDR3 in amino acids: CASSQTWDRGNQPQHF. The CDR3 nucleotides are TGTGCCAGTAGTCAGACGTGGGACAGAGGAAATCAGCCCCAGCATTTT. Combining the CDR3 with reference TRBV19 and TRBJ1-5 gives the whole variable domain DGGITQSPKYLFRKEGQNVTLSCEQNLNHDAMYWYRQDPGQGLRLIYYSQIVNDFQKGDIAEGYSVSREKKESFPLTVTSAQKNPTAFYLCASSQTWDRGNQPQHFGDGTRLSIL.

V is TRBV27 and J is TRBJ2-2; the D is unclear. V gave up 2 bases and J gave up 5 bases, with 12 bases separating them. Germline V gene sequence: CDR1 MNHEY, CDR2 SMNVEV (reference sequence). This CDR3 spans 15 amino acids. The CDR3 DNA reads TGTGCCAGCAGTTTAGGCCCGTCGTGGACCGGGGAGCTGTTTTTT. Protein sequence: CASSLGPSWTGELFF.

J is TRBJ2-1 and V is TRBV4-2; perhaps TRBD2 as D (6 bases). This CDR3 is built from 14 residues. Germline lookup yields CDR1 LGHNA and CDR2 YNFKEQ. V was cut by 1 base and J by 7 bases, with 11 bases left in between. The CDR3 DNA reads as TGTGCCAGCAGCCAAGGCCCGGGGGAGAATGAGCAGTTCTTC. Its protein is CASSQGPGENEQFF.

This clone appeared once. The chain links TRBV9 to TRBJ2-1; TRBD2 matches at 13 bases. The CDR3 covers 18 residues. J gave up 4 bases and V 4 bases, and 11 bases lay outside the gene matches. Germline V gene data show CDR1 as SGDLS and CDR2 as YYNGEE. Here the CDR3 reads CASSTRRGLAGEYNEQFF. The CDR3 nucleotides are TGTGCCAGCAGCACGAGAAGAGGACTAGCGGGAGAGTACAATGAGCAGTTCTTC.

This rearrangement joins TRBV9 to TRBJ2-7; D remains ambiguous. Looked up from germline, CDR1 is SGDLS and CDR2 is YYNGEE. The V and J ends lost 0 bases and 2 bases respectively, with 21 bases between them. The length of the CDR3 is 18 residues. The CDR3 DNA sequence: TGTGCCAGCAGCGTAGCCCAACGACCCCCAGACTTAACCTACGAGCAGTACTTC. Amino acid sequence: CASSVAQRPPDLTYEQYF.

This chain uses TRBV19 with TRBJ1-2, with TRBD1 as a possible D gene (6 bases). The germline gives CDR1 LNHDA, CDR2 SQIVND (reference sequence). The CDR3 runs 16 residues. Trimming removed 3 bases at V and 6 bases at J, with 20 bases between. The CDR3 reads CASSIGIGAGDHGYTF. CDR3 nucleotide sequence: TGTGCCAGTAGTATTGGTATCGGGGCAGGGGACCATGGCTACACCTTC. The variable domain in full, completed from reference TRBV19 and TRBJ1-2, reads DGGITQSPKYLFRKEGQNVTLSCEQNLNHDAMYWYRQDPGQGLRLIYYSQIVNDFQKGDIAEGYSVSREKKESFPLTVTSAQKNPTAFYLCASSIGIGAGDHGYTFGSGTRLTVV.

This rearrangement joins TRBV11-3 to TRBJ2-3, with TRBD1 identical over 8 bases. Germline CDR1 is SGHNT and CDR2 is YENEEA. The CDR3 is made up of 14 amino acids. The ends lost 5 bases at V and 6 bases at J; junction bases unmatched: 7. The CDR3 nucleotides read TGTGCCAGCAGCCACCGGGACAGGAGGGATACGCAGTATTTT. Translation: CASSHRDRRDTQYF.

The rearrangement joins TRBV28 to TRBJ1-2; weak D call: TRBD1 (6 bases). This CDR3 is 15 amino acids long. Trimming pared 3 bases from V and 2 bases from J, leaving 13 bases between. CDR1 is MDHEN, CDR2 SYDVKM, per germline. The DNA for the CDR3 is TGTGCCAGCAGTTTCCGGTTTGGGGGCAACTATGGCTACACCTTC. It codes for CASSFRFGGNYGYTF.

This chain uses TRBV18 with TRBJ1-4; no reliable D call. Germline assignment: CDR1 KGHSH and CDR2 LQKENI. This CDR3 has 16 residues. V was shortened by 2 bases and J by 5 bases, with 15 bases between the two germline ends. This chain's CDR3 is CASSPGLTVRNEKLFF. In nucleotides, the CDR3 is TGTGCCAGCTCACCAGGTCTCACAGTCAGGAATGAAAAACTGTTTTTT.